This T cell receptor (beta chain) was profiled in a study of blood T cell repertoires in COVID-19. As for the study in general: Spain, Italy and the United States supplied samples that represented acute and convalescent COVID-19. T cells, B-cell-depleted T cells, or PBMCs supplied cDNA or gDNA.

In its sample, this clone was seen a few times. Produced via immunoSEQ multiplex PCR; TCRdb's table is partial and in-frame only. The data show some 30,000 clones, about 90% seen once. The sequenced sample consisted of peripheral blood. The source of this sequence is a man between 70 and 80 years old with active or convalescent COVID-19.

The CDR3: CASSYSTGTYEQYF. The CDR3 coding sequence is TGTGCCAGCAGTTACTCGACAGGGACCTACGAGCAGTACTTC. The J gene is TRBJ2-7, the V gene TRBV6-2 or TRBV6-3, with 7 bases identical to TRBD1. CDR3 size: 14 residues. Germline CDR1 reads MNHEY; CDR2 reads SVGEGT. V gave up 0 bases and J gave up 2 bases; unmatched junction bases: 1.